This is a list of T cell receptor beta chains from one sample in a study of regulatory T cells in long-lasting Graves disease. MiXCR, applied by TCRdb to the multiplex PCR reads, yields one record per CDR3 protein. The sample holds about 470,000 distinct CDR3 sequences, about 15% seen once. The same data also went into a second study, on T cells in Graves' hyperthyroidism and ophthalmopathy.

The specimen was peripheral blood mononuclear cells (PBMCs), collected at new diagnosis, from a patient treated with antithyroid drugs. All receptors derive from a woman aged 25 to 39 with Graves disease. CDR3s include the opening cysteine and the closing phenylalanine or tryptophan. A D gene is named only where the DNA matches it firmly. Clone size, where shown, is once, few, many, or a class for clones that have expanded.

j_gene: TRBJ2-1
d_gene: TRBD2
abundance: many
v_gene: TRBV24-1
CDR3aa: CATSSPGGGGEQFF
CDR3nt: TGTGCCACCAGTTCCCCCGGGGGGGGAGGGGAGCAGTTCTTC

j_gene: TRBJ2-7
d_gene: TRBD2
abundance: many
v_gene: TRBV12-3/TRBV12-4
CDR3aa: CASSWRGGGFDEQYF
CDR3nt: TGTGCCAGCAGTTGGAGGGGCGGGGGATTTGACGAGCAGTACTTC

j_gene: TRBJ2-1
d_gene: TRBD2
abundance: .
v_gene: TRBV7-6
CDR3aa: CASSAIAGGNEQFF
CDR3nt: TGTGCCAGCAGCGCTATAGCGGGAGGCAATGAGCAGTTCTTC

j_gene: TRBJ1-2
d_gene: .
abundance: many
v_gene: TRBV3-1
CDR3aa: CASSQGENYYGYTF
CDR3nt: TGTGCCAGCAGCCAAGGTGAAAACTACTATGGCTACACCTTC

j_gene: TRBJ2-3
d_gene: .
abundance: many
v_gene: TRBV30
CDR3aa: CGLEPLKSPDTQYF
CDR3nt: TGTGGCTTGGAGCCATTGAAATCCCCAGATACGCAGTATTTT

j_gene: TRBJ2-7
d_gene: .
abundance: many
v_gene: TRBV6-4
CDR3aa: CASSRDTTSYEQYF
CDR3nt: TGTGCCAGCAGTCGGGACACCACCTCCTACGAGCAGTACTTC

j_gene: TRBJ2-7
d_gene: .
abundance: few
v_gene: TRBV15
CDR3aa: CATSPEPGYEQYF
CDR3nt: TGTGCCACCAGCCCCGAGCCTGGCTACGAGCAGTACTTC

j_gene: TRBJ1-5
d_gene: .
abundance: .
v_gene: TRBV10-3
CDR3aa: CAISEAGVSNQPQHF
CDR3nt: TGTGCCATCAGTGAGGCAGGGGTCAGCAATCAGCCCCAGCATTTT

j_gene: TRBJ2-3
d_gene: .
abundance: many
v_gene: TRBV5-8
CDR3aa: CASSLGGIGSDTQYF
CDR3nt: TGTGCCAGCAGCTTGGGAGGGATTGGGTCAGATACGCAGTATTTT

j_gene: TRBJ2-3
d_gene: .
abundance: many
v_gene: TRBV5-1
CDR3aa: CASSLAGQPSTDTQYF
CDR3nt: TGCGCCAGCAGCTTGGCTGGACAGCCTAGCACAGATACGCAGTATTTT

j_gene: TRBJ2-7
d_gene: TRBD2
abundance: many
v_gene: TRBV20-1
CDR3aa: CSADHRARETYEQYF
CDR3nt: TGCAGTGCCGACCACCGGGCGCGGGAGACCTACGAGCAGTACTTC

j_gene: TRBJ2-6
d_gene: .
abundance: few
v_gene: TRBV28
CDR3aa: CASSSPMVSGANVLTF
CDR3nt: TGTGCCAGCAGTTCCCCTATGGTCTCTGGGGCCAACGTCCTGACTTTC

j_gene: TRBJ2-4
d_gene: .
abundance: .
v_gene: TRBV30
CDR3aa: CAWTHGRAVQYF
CDR3nt: TGTGCCTGGACCCATGGAAGGGCAGTTCAGTACTTC

j_gene: TRBJ2-2
d_gene: .
abundance: .
v_gene: TRBV5-1
CDR3aa: CASSLSLAPTGEPFF
CDR3nt: TGCGCCAGCAGCTTGTCCCTAGCGCCAACCGGGGAGCCGTTTTTT